This passage covers 18 T cell receptor beta chains from one sample sequenced in a study of CD8+CD57+ T cells in acquired aplastic anemia. The template used for profiling TCR beta VDJ and CDR3 was genomic DNA. TCRdb reanalysed the reads using MiXCR and keeps one entry per CDR3 protein. The sample records 150,000 to 200,000 distinct CDR3 sequences, around half being singletons. CD8+CD57+ cell expansion, shown by flow cytometry, had occurred in the patients selected for sequencing. Sequencing was performed on sorted CD4+, CD8+, or CD8+CD57+ T cells (not recorded which) from PBMCs. All receptors come from a human donor with aplastic anemia.

Ten or more counts support this clonotype. This chain uses TRBV19 with TRBJ2-1, with 8 bases that match TRBD1. V shed 2 bases, J shed 2 bases, and the junction held 5 bases outside the gene matches. Germline CDR1 and CDR2: LNHDA and SQIVND (reference sequence). This CDR3 contains 16 residues. CDR3 DNA: TGTGCCAGTAGTATAATGGGGACAGGCCCCTACAATGAGCAGTTCTTC. Translation gives CASSIMGTGPYNEQFF.

In its sample, this clonotype was seen many times. The chain is built from TRBV5-1 and TRBJ2-5; D gene uncertain. The V and J ends lost 2 bases and 4 bases respectively, with 12 bases between them. The CDR3 consists of 14 residues. In germline, CDR1 is SGHRS, CDR2 YFSETQ. The CDR3 DNA sequence: TGCGCCAGCAGCTTAGATATGTCGGGAGAGACCCAGTACTTC. It translates to CASSLDMSGETQYF.

This clonotype came up many times. CDR3 protein: CASSGGEFYGYTF. In DNA form, the CDR3 reads TGTGCCAGTAGCGGGGGGGAATTCTATGGCTACACCTTC. This chain uses TRBV19 with TRBJ1-2, with TRBD1 as a possible D gene (5 bases). Germline V gene lookup returns CDR1 LNHDA and CDR2 SQIVND (reference sequence). V was shortened by 6 bases and J by 4 bases, with 12 bases between the two germline ends. This CDR3 comprises 13 residues.

The chain carries TRBV7-9 and TRBJ2-5; a possible D gene is TRBD1 (6 bases). The CDR3 has 16 residues. Trimming removed 0 bases from V and 3 bases from J, with 14 bases in between. Germline-derived CDR1 and CDR2 are SEHNR and FQNEAQ (reference sequence). CDR3 coding DNA: TGTGCCAGCAGCTTAGCCAGGGGACATGGAAAAGAGACCCAGTACTTC. It is translated as CASSLARGHGKETQYF.

The sample holds a few counts of this clonotype. A much larger clone lies one base from this, so it may be a read error. The CDR3 DNA reads TGTACCAGCAGTTTTAGGGACACTTCCTACGAGCAGTACTTC. This codes for CTSSFRDTSYEQYF. The gene calls are TRBV12-3 or TRBV12-4 and TRBJ2-7; D may be TRBD1 (6 bases). The CDR3 has 14 amino acids.

This clonotype was observed at least ten times. The chain is built from TRBV9 and TRBJ2-7; D tentatively fits TRBD1 or TRBD2 (7 bases each). Germline loops: CDR1 SGDLS, CDR2 YYNGEE. The CDR3 loop spans 15 amino acids. Trimming left V 3 bases short and J 4 bases short, with 17 bases between. CDR3 amino acids: CASSARGGGGYEQYF. CDR3 nucleotide sequence: TGTGCCAGCAGCGCGCGGGGAGGGGGCGGTTACGAGCAGTACTTC.

This clonotype was counted between two and nine times. The genes are TRBV10-3 and TRBJ2-7; 8 nucleotides line up with TRBD1. This CDR3 is built from 16 residues. Germline V gene lookup returns CDR1 ENHRY and CDR2 SYGVKD. V trimming: 2 bases; J trimming: 6 bases; junction bases outside the gene matches: 12. The CDR3 region has the DNA TGTGCCATCAGTGAGACCTTGGGACAGGTGGCTCGCGAGCAGTACTTC. Translation: CAISETLGQVAREQYF.

The gene calls are TRBV24-1 and TRBJ1-2; D is possibly TRBD1 (6 bases). This CDR3 is 14 amino acids long. CDR1 and CDR2 from the germline V gene are KGHDR and SFDVKD. Trimming stripped 4 bases from V and 5 bases from J, with 13 bases between. The CDR3 loop reads CATSDLQGRYGYTF. Written as DNA, the CDR3 is TGTGCCACCAGTGACCTACAGGGAAGGTATGGCTACACCTTC.

In this sample, this clonotype turned up many times. This sequence joins TRBV20-1 and TRBJ2-2, with 10 bases lining up with TRBD2. The CDR3 is made up of 17 amino acids. V lost 0 bases and J lost 2; bases outside the gene matches: 6. Germline assignment: CDR1 DFQATT and CDR2 SNEGSKA (reference sequence). The CDR3 protein is CSARDEWTSGNTGELFF. The CDR3 DNA sequence: TGCAGTGCTAGAGATGAATGGACTAGCGGAAACACCGGGGAGCTGTTTTTT.

Notes on this clonotype: This may be a read error, as it is one base from a much larger clone. Since no conserved phenylalanine or tryptophan closes the CDR3, a read error is the likely cause. The chain has TRBV5-1 and TRBJ2-7, with D possibly being TRBD2 (5 bases). The CDR3 contains 16 residues. Germline CDR1 and CDR2: SGHRS and YFSETQ. CDR3 sequence: CASSSMARGVSSEQYL. The CDR3 region has the DNA TGCGCCAGCAGCTCAATGGCCCGGGGAGTATCCTCCGAGCAGTACCTC.

This clonotype has a count of ten or more. The chain employs TRBV9 and TRBJ1-2, with D maybe TRBD1 (5 bases). CDR1 SGDLS and CDR2 YYNGEE come from the germline V gene. There are 15 residues in the CDR3. Between the trimmed V and J ends, which lost 4 bases and 2 bases, there was a span of 15 bases. The CDR3 here is CASSKTGGGNYGYTF. The CDR3, as DNA: TGTGCCAGCAGCAAAACAGGAGGTGGAAACTATGGCTACACCTTC. The full variable domain, rest sourced from reference TRBV9 and TRBJ1-2, is DSGVTQTPKHLITATGQRVTLRCSPRSGDLSVYWYQQSLDQGLQFLIQYYNGEERAKGNILERFSAQQFPDLHSELNLSSLELGDSALYFCASSKTGGGNYGYTFGSGTRLTVV.

This chain uses TRBV24-1 with TRBJ1-5; D is possibly TRBD1 (5 bases). V lost 6 bases and J 6 bases, leaving 11 bases between the germline ends. Germline V gives CDR1 KGHDR, CDR2 SFDVKD. This CDR3 spans 13 amino acids. The CDR3 protein is CATSWGVAQPQHF. The DNA for the CDR3 is TGTGCCACCAGTTGGGGGGTGGCTCAGCCCCAGCATTTT.

V is TRBV15 and J is TRBJ2-3; the match to TRBD2 covers 9 bases. The V gene's germline CDR1 is LNHNV and CDR2 YYDKDF (reference sequence). The CDR3 loop spans 16 amino acids. Trimming cost V 5 bases and J 9 bases; bases outside gene matches: 15. The CDR3 region is CATSHPNGGGVRTQYF. Here the CDR3 DNA reads TGTGCCACCAGCCACCCTAACGGCGGGGGGGTTAGGACGCAGTATTTT.

V usage is TRBV7-6 and J usage is TRBJ2-3; a weak D match, TRBD1 (5 bases). The CDR3 covers 15 residues. Germline lookup yields CDR1 SGHVS and CDR2 FNYEAQ. Trimming shortened V by 0 bases and J by 2 bases, and 9 bases separated the two germline ends. CDR3 in amino acids: CASSLAGVPTDTQYF. DNA for the CDR3: TGTGCCAGCAGCTTAGCAGGGGTCCCCACAGATACGCAGTATTTT.

This rearrangement joins TRBV20-1 to TRBJ1-1; D unresolved. CDR3 length: 13 residues. Germline lookup yields CDR1 DFQATT and CDR2 SNEGSKA (reference sequence). V lost 3 bases, J lost 4 bases, and 12 bases lay in between. The chain's CDR3 is CSARSGILTEAFF. The CDR3 DNA is TGCAGTGCTAGGTCGGGGATTCTCACTGAAGCTTTCTTT.

This clonotype was counted only a few times. The CDR3 spells CASSPGVHTEAFF. CDR3 nucleotide sequence: TGTGCCAGCAGTCCAGGGGTGCACACTGAAGCTTTCTTT. The rearrangement uses TRBV6-4 and TRBJ1-1; D may be TRBD1 (6 bases). Germline V lookup: CDR1 MRHNA, CDR2 SNTAGT. The CDR3 spans 13 residues. The V gene lost 5 bases and the J gene lost 3 bases, with 10 bases spanning the gap.

This clonotype was counted at least ten times. V is TRBV4-1 and J is TRBJ2-7, with D tentatively TRBD1 or TRBD2 (5 bases each). The CDR3 has 16 residues. Trimming removed 4 bases from V and 0 bases from J, with 16 bases in between. Germline CDR1 reads MGHRA; CDR2 reads YSYEKL. The CDR3 DNA is TGCGCCAGCAGCCCTAACGCCGGGACCCACTCCTACGAGCAGTACTTC. Protein sequence: CASSPNAGTHSYEQYF.

The V call is TRBV10-1, the J call TRBJ2-7; D is uncertain. The CDR3 is 15 amino acids. Germline CDR1 is WNHNN and CDR2 is SYGVQD (reference sequence). Trimming cost V 0 bases and J 2 bases, with 11 bases left between them. The CDR3 region is CASSESTLETYEQYF. The CDR3 DNA follows: TGCGCCAGCAGTGAGTCGACATTAGAAACCTACGAGCAGTACTTC.